This is a list of T cell receptor beta chains from one sample in a study of T cells in Graves' hyperthyroidism and ophthalmopathy. Each CDR3 protein gets one entry after TCRdb re-called the multiplex PCR reads with MiXCR. This sample has 500,000 to 800,000 distinct CDR3 sequences, with roughly 15% found just once. Specimen: blood. These receptors came from a woman aged 45-60 years with Graves' ophthalmopathy. Both conserved end residues are part of each CDR3. The order of the fields is D gene, V gene, clone size, J gene, CDR3 protein, CDR3 DNA. D genes are given only for firm matches. Rows give clone size only sometimes, using once, few, many, or a class for an expanded clone.

D gene: NA; V gene: TRBV14; clone size: few; J gene: TRBJ2-5; CDR3 protein: CASSQELGETQYF; CDR3 DNA: TGTGCCAGCAGCCAAGAATTGGGAGAGACCCAGTACTTC
D gene: NA; V gene: TRBV7-8; clone size: many; J gene: TRBJ2-7; CDR3 protein: CASSFRDELWREQYF; CDR3 DNA: TGTGCCAGCAGCTTTCGGGATGAGTTGTGGCGCGAGCAGTACTTC
D gene: NA; V gene: TRBV20-1; clone size: many; J gene: TRBJ1-5; CDR3 protein: CSERKKGGNQPQHF; CDR3 DNA: TGCAGTGAACGAAAAAAAGGGGGCAATCAGCCCCAGCATTTT
D gene: NA; V gene: TRBV27; clone size: many; J gene: TRBJ2-5; CDR3 protein: CASSLWGTQETQYF; CDR3 DNA: TGTGCCAGCAGTTTGTGGGGGACCCAAGAGACCCAGTACTTC
D gene: TRBD2; V gene: TRBV18; clone size: many; J gene: TRBJ2-1; CDR3 protein: CASSGTSGDNEQFF; CDR3 DNA: TGTGCCAGCTCCGGGACTAGCGGAGACAATGAGCAGTTCTTC
D gene: NA; V gene: TRBV18; clone size: many; J gene: TRBJ1-4; CDR3 protein: CASSPPNQINEKLFF; CDR3 DNA: TGTGCCAGCTCACCACCTAACCAGATTAATGAAAAACTGTTTTTT
D gene: TRBD1; V gene: TRBV7-2; clone size: NA; J gene: TRBJ2-5; CDR3 protein: CASSLGDRGRQETQYF; CDR3 DNA: TGTGCCAGCAGCTTAGGCGACAGGGGGCGGCAGGAGACCCAGTACTTC
D gene: NA; V gene: TRBV24-1; clone size: few; J gene: TRBJ2-1; CDR3 protein: CATSGPSLNEQFF; CDR3 DNA: TGTGCCACCAGTGGCCCTAGTTTAAATGAGCAGTTCTTC
D gene: NA; V gene: TRBV18; clone size: many; J gene: TRBJ2-1; CDR3 protein: CASSPELNTEQFF; CDR3 DNA: TGTGCCAGCTCACCAGAATTAAACACTGAGCAGTTCTTC
D gene: NA; V gene: TRBV28; clone size: many; J gene: TRBJ2-2; CDR3 protein: CASSLVGSADTGELFF; CDR3 DNA: TGTGCCAGCAGTTTAGTCGGGAGTGCGGACACCGGGGAGCTGTTTTTT
D gene: TRBD1; V gene: TRBV5-6; clone size: NA; J gene: TRBJ2-3; CDR3 protein: CASSALGQASTDTQYF; CDR3 DNA: TGTGCCAGCAGCGCCCTGGGACAGGCTAGCACAGATACGCAGTATTTT
D gene: NA; V gene: TRBV28; clone size: many; J gene: TRBJ1-1; CDR3 protein: CASSFSTSGTEAFF; CDR3 DNA: TGTGCCAGCAGTTTCTCGACTTCCGGCACTGAAGCTTTCTTT
D gene: TRBD2; V gene: TRBV27; clone size: few; J gene: TRBJ2-2; CDR3 protein: CASSLLAGPDTGELFF; CDR3 DNA: TGTGCCAGCAGTCTCCTAGCGGGACCCGACACCGGGGAGCTGTTTTTT
D gene: NA; V gene: TRBV20-1; clone size: few; J gene: TRBJ2-4; CDR3 protein: CSASIVFGLAKNIQYF; CDR3 DNA: TGCAGTGCTAGTATCGTATTCGGTCTAGCCAAAAACATTCAGTACTTC
D gene: TRBD1; V gene: TRBV7-8; clone size: NA; J gene: TRBJ1-1; CDR3 protein: CASSLVGQPLRMNTEALF; CDR3 DNA: TGTGCCAGCAGCTTAGTGGGACAGCCACTGCGAATGAACACTGAAGCTCTCTTT
D gene: NA; V gene: TRBV6-1; clone size: few; J gene: TRBJ1-2; CDR3 protein: CASTRVGDNYGYTF; CDR3 DNA: TGTGCCAGCACCAGGGTGGGGGACAACTATGGCTACACCTTC
D gene: NA; V gene: TRBV28; clone size: many; J gene: TRBJ1-6; CDR3 protein: CASSLRTYNSPLHF; CDR3 DNA: TGTGCCAGCAGTCTCCGGACCTATAATTCACCCCTCCACTTT
D gene: NA; V gene: TRBV28; clone size: NA; J gene: TRBJ2-2; CDR3 protein: CASSLGRVGNTGELFF; CDR3 DNA: TGTGCCAGCAGTTTAGGCCGGGTGGGGAACACCGGGGAGCTGTTTTTT
D gene: TRBD2; V gene: TRBV7-7; clone size: few; J gene: TRBJ2-1; CDR3 protein: CASSQGVAGGPHEQFF; CDR3 DNA: TGTGCTAGCAGCCAAGGAGTGGCGGGAGGGCCCCATGAGCAGTTCTTC